This TCR beta chain was retrieved from a study of metastatic and nonmetastatic thyroid tumors (dated by TCRdb to the early 2020s). Regarding the research as a whole: Repertoires were compared across peripheral blood and tumor or nodule tissue samples from malignant and benign thyroid patients. Study-wide findings and limitations: In both blood and tumor samples, malignant tumors were reported to have significantly higher TCR beta diversity than benign nodules.

The library was prepared using PCR. Sequenced on an Illumina HiSeq 4000. High-throughput sequencing was used to profile the TCR beta-chain CDR3 region of every patient. Per the source publication's procedure: The researchers built a classifier to tell apart papillary thyroid cancer patients with distant metastasis, based on CDR3 differences among clinicopathological groups. The Shannon index was used to measure repertoire diversity, and the Morisita-Horn index was used to measure how similar tumor and blood repertoires were. TCRdb trimmed public reads at Q25 via fastp, called clones via MiXCR and kept in-frame beta chains. The V and J calls come from TCRdb's annotation, not from the publication. For this sample the table gives roughly 72,000 clones, of which roughly a sixth were detected only once. Around 13% of the sample goes to the ten largest clones. No patient had received any treatment before thyroid surgery. Using T-cell receptor beta sequencing, the study looked back at clinical samples from patients collected from about 2011 to 2019.

From a lookup of the germline V gene (reference sequence), CDR1 and CDR2 are GTSNPN and SVGIG. The cysteine opens and the phenylalanine closes a CDR3 of 13 amino acids. The sequence is cut down to CDR3 DNA, 39 bases in frame from base 1. V is pared back by 2 bases and J by 1 base, with 8 bases lying between the germline termini. The table lists this clone with many counts. Its antigen specificity is not known. The input lacks base qualities; no much larger clone sits a single base away. The source is a female donor with papillary thyroid cancer or a benign thyroid nodule (not recorded which). Some clones in this sample may be carry-over from other donors' samples. Recombination linked TRBV30 to TRBJ1-1; TRBD1 is perhaps the D gene, given 5 matching bases. Sequencing used blood. In nucleotide form, the sequence is TGTGCCTGGAGTATAGGACAGAACACTGAAGCTTTCTTT. It codes for CAWSIGQNTEAFF.